This T cell receptor beta chain was observed in a study of T cells after yellow fever vaccination. Study-wide background: Low-cell-number fractions underwent preparation using SMART-Seq v4 Ultra Low Input. Study-level points and caveats: Most clones from primary vaccination resurfaced after the booster (under 97% CD4, 75% to 90% CD8).

UMIs were added to TCR cDNA along with a universal primer site when it was made by 5'RACE template switching. TCRdb processed the 5' RACE reads anew with MiXCR; each CDR3 protein has one entry. The table includes roughly 100,000 distinct CDR3 sequences, over 8% detected once. This clonotype has a handful of counts. Germline V gene lookup returns CDR1 MNHNS and CDR2 SASEGT. This CDR3 is built from 13 residues. V was cut by 6 bases and J by 5 bases, with 11 bases left in between. The clonotype originates from a man aged 18 to 30 who received the YFV17D yellow fever vaccine. The sequenced sample was CD8+ T cells not binding an NS4B(214-222) dextramer, sorted from PBMCs, obtained less than 18 days after the first yellow fever vaccination. The chain recombines TRBV6-1 with TRBJ1-5; no clear D gene. CDR3 DNA sequence: TGTGCCAGCAGCCCCGCGGCCCATCAGCCCCAGCATTTT. Protein: CASSPAAHQPQHF.